What follows describes a single T cell receptor beta chain. V lost 4 bases to trimming and J lost 2 bases, with 9 bases between them. Per germline, CDR1 SGHVS and CDR2 FQNEAQ. The CDR3 spans 14 residues. The use of genomic DNA as template underpinned the TCR beta VDJ and CDR3 profiling. MiXCR, applied by TCRdb to the reads, yields one record per CDR3 protein. The sample holds approximately 300,000 distinct CDR3 sequences, approximately 60% seen once. Patients included in sequencing had previously demonstrated CD8+CD57+ cell expansion by flow cytometry. Severe acquired aplastic anemia was present in every patient. Blood came from patients not yet given any therapy. This record belongs to a study of CD8+CD57+ T cells in acquired aplastic anemia. Across the study: Sorted cells (CD4+ and CD8+) yielded DNA amounts that averaged about 2.9 ug.

This chain joins TRBV7-8 and TRBJ1-5; D uncertain. Sequencing input: sorted CD4+, CD8+, or CD8+CD57+ T cells (not recorded which) from PBMCs. The receptor's source is a human donor with aplastic anemia. CDR3 DNA: TGTGCCAGCAGCTACGGAGCGGGCAATCAGCCCCAGCATTTT. This gives the protein CASSYGAGNQPQHF.